These 16 T cell receptor beta chains originate from one sample sequenced in a study of blood T cell repertoires in COVID-19. TCRdb's copy holds only in-frame clones and misses some; the assay was immunoSEQ multiplex PCR. Seen here are 63,000 or so clones, about 90% observed once, and the top ten hold roughly 1.4%. Sequencing was carried out using peripheral blood. The source is a man between 60 and 75 years old with acute or convalescent COVID-19.

The chain employs TRBV6-5 and TRBJ1-5; D is perhaps TRBD1 (6 bases). V was pared by 7 bases and J by 4 bases, with 14 bases between. Germline values: CDR1 MNHEY, CDR2 SVGAGI. The CDR3 spans 14 residues. The CDR3 is CASKEEGVNQPQHF. As DNA, the CDR3 is TGTGCCAGCAAAGAAGAGGGGGTGAATCAGCCCCAGCATTTT.

This clone was counted a single time. The chain joins TRBV12-5 to TRBJ2-2; D unresolved. CDR1 LGHNT and CDR2 FRNRAP come from the germline V gene. This CDR3 region has 13 residues. Between the trimmed V and J ends, which lost 10 bases and 2 bases, there was a span of 11 bases. CDR3 protein: CANGRPNTGELFF. The DNA of the CDR3 is TGTGCTAATGGGCGCCCAAACACCGGGGAGCTGTTTTTT.

This clone was observed a handful of times. The V call is TRBV2, the J call TRBJ1-5, with TRBD1 matching 8 bases. The V segment lost 6 bases and the J segment 3 bases; nucleotides outside the gene matches: 10. This CDR3 contains 16 residues. Germline CDR1 reads SNHLY; CDR2 reads FYNNEI. The CDR3 is CASRKGQAPFNQPQHF. DNA for the CDR3: TGTGCCAGCAGAAAGGGACAGGCTCCCTTCAATCAGCCCCAGCATTTT.

The rearrangement joins TRBV5-1 to TRBJ2-6; no definite D call. Per germline, CDR1 SGHRS and CDR2 YFSETQ. V was shortened by 2 bases and J by 0 bases, with 12 bases between the two germline ends. The CDR3 contains 17 residues. The chain's CDR3 is CASSLVGATSGANVLTF. The CDR3 DNA follows: TGCGCCAGCAGCTTAGTCGGTGCAACCTCTGGGGCCAACGTCCTGACTTTC.

The V and J genes are TRBV18 and TRBJ2-1; 8 bases fit TRBD1. This CDR3 has 16 amino acids. J gave up 7 bases and V 3 bases, and 11 bases lay outside the gene matches. Germline lookup yields CDR1 KGHSH and CDR2 LQKENI. This CDR3 reads CASSPGWGDRLNEQFF. CDR3 nucleotides: TGTGCCAGCTCACCCGGATGGGGGGACAGGTTAAATGAGCAGTTCTTC. The variable domain in full, completed from reference TRBV18 and TRBJ2-1, reads NAGVMQNPRHLVRRRGQEARLRCSPMKGHSHVYWYRQLPEEGLKFMVYLQKENIIDESGMPKERFSAEFPKEGPSILRIQQVVRGDSAAYFCASSPGWGDRLNEQFFGPGTRLTVL.

The chain joins TRBV27 to TRBJ2-7, with TRBD2 as a possible D gene (5 bases). This CDR3 has 11 residues. Germline V lookup: CDR1 MNHEY, CDR2 SMNVEV (reference sequence). V lost 6 bases and J 5 bases, leaving 8 bases between the germline ends. The chain's CDR3 is CASSAGNEQYF. CDR3 nucleotide sequence: TGTGCCAGCAGCGCGGGCAACGAGCAGTACTTC.

Here the CDR3 DNA reads TGTGCCAGCAGTTTGGGCAGGGGGTACGAGCAGTACTTC. Encoded protein: CASSLGRGYEQYF. The V and J genes are TRBV6-2 or TRBV6-3 and TRBJ2-7, with 7 bases identical to TRBD1. CDR3 length: 13 residues. The germline V gene has CDR1 MNHEY and CDR2 SVGEGT. With 4 bases clipped from V and 4 bases from J, the junction kept 4 bases outside the gene matches.

The rearrangement joins TRBV4-1 to TRBJ2-7; TRBD1 is a possible D gene (5 bases). Germline loops: CDR1 MGHRA, CDR2 YSYEKL. Trimming left V 6 bases short and J 0 bases short, with 15 bases between. The CDR3 consists of 15 residues. The CDR3 here is CASRIKQESSYEQYF. CDR3 sequence (DNA): TGCGCCAGCAGGATTAAACAGGAGAGCTCCTACGAGCAGTACTTC.

This clone was detected a few times. V usage is TRBV6-5 and J usage is TRBJ1-3; tentative D call: TRBD1 (6 bases). The ends were cut back, 5 bases at V and 2 bases at J, with 10 bases in the middle. This CDR3 is 14 amino acids long. Germline assignment: CDR1 MNHEY and CDR2 SVGAGI. CDR3: CASSPGTTGNTIYF. The CDR3 DNA reads TGTGCCAGCAGTCCCGGGACAACTGGAAACACCATATATTTT.

This chain connects TRBV5-6 to TRBJ2-1; the D gene is possibly TRBD2 (6 bases). The CDR3 is made up of 12 amino acids. V dropped 3 bases and J dropped 15 bases, with 16 bases sitting between them. Germline V gene data show CDR1 as SGHDT and CDR2 as YYEEEE. CDR3 protein: CASSSYAGSGFF. The CDR3 nucleotides are TGTGCCAGCAGCTCGTACGCGGGGTCAGGGTTCTTC.

The chain has TRBV27 and TRBJ1-4; tentatively, D is TRBD1 (6 bases). Trimming took 5 bases from V and 0 from J, leaving 16 bases between them. Germline lookup yields CDR1 MNHEY and CDR2 SMNVEV (reference sequence). The CDR3 length is 17 residues. The CDR3 sequence: CASSLAWKGATNEKLFF. CDR3 sequence (DNA): TGTGCCAGCAGTCTTGCATGGAAGGGGGCAACTAATGAAAAACTGTTTTTT.

The rearrangement joins TRBV19 to TRBJ2-5, with 7 bases that match TRBD2. Germline CDR1 reads LNHDA; CDR2 reads SQIVND (reference sequence). The CDR3 length is 15 residues. V lost 6 bases, J lost 5 bases, and 12 bases stayed unmatched. CDR3 sequence: CASSGYRGDSETQYF. The CDR3 DNA reads as TGTGCCAGTAGCGGTTATCGGGGGGATTCGGAGACCCAGTACTTC. Supplemented by reference TRBV19 and TRBJ2-5, the full variable domain reads DGGITQSPKYLFRKEGQNVTLSCEQNLNHDAMYWYRQDPGQGLRLIYYSQIVNDFQKGDIAEGYSVSREKKESFPLTVTSAQKNPTAFYLCASSGYRGDSETQYFGPGTRLLVL.

This chain connects TRBV5-4 to TRBJ2-3; 10 bases agree with TRBD2. Per the germline V gene, CDR1 is SGHNT and CDR2 is YYREEE (reference sequence). This CDR3 has 17 amino acids. After removal of 4 bases from V and 4 bases from J, the junction contained 12 bases not matched to a gene. DNA of the CDR3: TGTGCCAGCAGCCGGCAGCGGGGGGGCCCTTTCCCAGATACGCAGTATTTT. This translates into CASSRQRGGPFPDTQYF.

This chain connects TRBV20-1 to TRBJ2-7; TRBD1 matches 7 bases. The CDR3 extends over 11 amino acids. V shed 7 bases, J shed 2 bases, and the junction held 2 bases outside the gene matches. The germline V gene has CDR1 DFQATT and CDR2 SNEGSKA (reference sequence). Written as DNA, the CDR3 is TGCAGTGTCGGACAGGCCTACGAGCAGTACTTC. It is translated as CSVGQAYEQYF.

V is TRBV29-1 and J is TRBJ1-1; 8 bases align to TRBD1. After removal of 5 bases from V and 6 bases from J, the junction contained 11 bases not matched to a gene. The germline gives CDR1 SQVTM, CDR2 ANQGSEA. This CDR3 region has 14 residues. The DNA of the CDR3 is TGCAGCGTTTCCAGGGGGCGAGTGAGGGCTGAAGCTTTCTTT. Translated, it gives CSVSRGRVRAEAFF.

The chain carries TRBV6-2 or TRBV6-3 and TRBJ1-2; TRBD1 matches at 7 bases. Trimming removed 0 bases from V and 6 bases from J; junction bases left unmatched: 7. Germline V gene sequence: CDR1 MNHEY, CDR2 SVGEGT. The CDR3 spans 15 residues. The CDR3 loop reads CASSYSDRVNNGYTF. The CDR3 nucleotides are TGTGCCAGCAGTTACTCCGACAGGGTGAATAATGGCTACACCTTC.